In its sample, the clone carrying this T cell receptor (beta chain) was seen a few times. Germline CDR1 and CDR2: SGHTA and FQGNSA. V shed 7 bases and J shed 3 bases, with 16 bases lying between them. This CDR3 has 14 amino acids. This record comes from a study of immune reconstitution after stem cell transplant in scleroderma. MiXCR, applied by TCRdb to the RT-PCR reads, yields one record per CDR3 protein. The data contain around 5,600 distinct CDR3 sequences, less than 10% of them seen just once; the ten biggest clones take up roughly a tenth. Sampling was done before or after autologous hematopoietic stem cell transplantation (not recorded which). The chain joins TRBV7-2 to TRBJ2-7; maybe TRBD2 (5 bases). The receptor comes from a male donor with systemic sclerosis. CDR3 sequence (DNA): TGTGCCAGCACCAACTCTCTCGGACTCTACGAGCAGTACTTC. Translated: CASTNSLGLYEQYF.